A single T cell receptor beta chain is shown here with its context. This record belongs to a study of blood T cell repertoires in COVID-19. Study processing details: By means of reference gene primer amplification, nucleated cell counts were estimated. The repertoire was sequenced with immunoSEQ multiplex PCR; TCRdb's copy has only in-frame clones and lacks some. That table furnishes V, J and clone size, whereas the DNA furnished D and trimming. The table shows 110,000 to 150,000 clones, with roughly 75% occurring only once. Germline values: CDR1 SEHNR, CDR2 FQNEAQ (reference sequence). Trimming cost V 5 bases and J 0 bases, with 10 bases left between them. The CDR3 spans 14 residues. Self-reported history from a screening survey and questionnaire set each donor's cohort. Two negative PCRs, clearance, or symptom resolution were required of recovered Cohort 3 donors.

This clonotype originated in a woman aged 45-59 years who had recovered from COVID-19. This sequence joins TRBV7-9 and TRBJ1-1, with D perhaps TRBD1 (5 bases). The sample consisted of PBMCs or T cells enriched from blood (not recorded which). The CDR3 DNA sequence: TGTGCCAGCAGCAGGGGCGAGGTGAACACTGAAGCTTTCTTT. Translation: CASSRGEVNTEAFF.